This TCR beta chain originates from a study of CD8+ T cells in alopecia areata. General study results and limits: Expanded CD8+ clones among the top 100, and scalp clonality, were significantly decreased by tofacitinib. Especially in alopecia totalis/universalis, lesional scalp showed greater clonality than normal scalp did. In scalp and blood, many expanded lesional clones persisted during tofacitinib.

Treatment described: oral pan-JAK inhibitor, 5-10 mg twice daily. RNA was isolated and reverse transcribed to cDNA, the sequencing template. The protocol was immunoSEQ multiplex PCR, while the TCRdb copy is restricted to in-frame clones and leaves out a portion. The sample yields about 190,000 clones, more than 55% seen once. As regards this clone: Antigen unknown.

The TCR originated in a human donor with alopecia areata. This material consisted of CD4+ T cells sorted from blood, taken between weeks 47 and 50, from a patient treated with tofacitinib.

In DNA, the CDR3 is TGCGCCAGCAGCCAAGGAGGGCTAGCGGGAGACTCCTACAATGAGCAGTTCTTC. Amino acid sequence: CASSQGGLAGDSYNEQFF. The gene calls are TRBV4-3 and TRBJ2-1, with 10 bases matching TRBD2. V was clipped by 1 base and J by 0 bases; unmatched bases: 6. The CDR3 is made up of 18 amino acids. Germline CDR1 and CDR2: LGHNA and YSLEER.